The 9 T cell receptor beta chains listed next were all sequenced from one sample in a study of blood T cell repertoires in COVID-19. Repertoires were generated with immunoSEQ multiplex PCR, while TCRdb's copy carries only in-frame clones and drops some. The sample lists under 400,000 clones; 88% were seen once. Sequencing was performed on PBMCs or T cells enriched from blood (not recorded which). The receptors come from a woman in her twenties or thirties who had been exposed to COVID-19.

The sample holds one count of this clone. V gene TRBV10-3 combines with J gene TRBJ1-1, with 7 bases fitting TRBD1. CDR3 size: 12 residues. Trimming took 6 bases from V and 6 from J; bases not matched to a gene: 4. CDR1 and CDR2 from the germline V gene are ENHRY and SYGVKD. This CDR3 reads CAIREGGPEAFF. CDR3 coding DNA: TGTGCCATCAGGGAAGGGGGCCCTGAAGCTTTCTTT.

This clone occurred a few times. The rearrangement joins TRBV5-6 to TRBJ2-3, with 8 positions matching TRBD1. This CDR3 is 14 amino acids long. Looked up from germline, CDR1 is SGHDT and CDR2 is YYEEEE. V lost 4 bases to trimming and J lost 5 bases; unmatched junction nucleotides: 6. CDR3 residues: CASSRRQGLDTQYF. CDR3 nucleotides: TGTGCCAGCAGCCGTCGACAGGGGCTAGATACGCAGTATTTT.

The chain carries TRBV6-5 and TRBJ1-4; 7 bases line up with TRBD1. V lost 11 bases, J lost 5 bases, and 11 bases stayed unmatched. Germline V gene lookup returns CDR1 MNHEY and CDR2 SVGAGI. This CDR3 contains 14 residues. Here the CDR3 DNA reads TGTGCCGGTGCCGGGGGACAGATAAATGAAAAACTGTTTTTT. It codes for CAGAGGQINEKLFF.

This sequence joins TRBV18 and TRBJ2-5, with D maybe TRBD2 (6 bases). Per germline, CDR1 KGHSH and CDR2 LQKENI. The CDR3 contains 16 residues. The ends were cut back, 6 bases at V and 4 bases at J, with 21 bases in the middle. For the CDR3, the DNA is TGTGCCAGCTCCCTACCCGGTCCCATGCGGGGAGAGACCCAGTACTTC. Translation: CASSLPGPMRGETQYF.

This clone was seen a single time. The V and J genes are TRBV7-9 and TRBJ1-5, with D hard to call. Trimming removed 1 base from V and 4 bases from J, with 14 bases in between. The CDR3 is 16 residues long. Germline CDR1 reads SEHNR; CDR2 reads FQNEAQ (reference sequence). CDR3: CASSLGEGSGNQPQHF. CDR3 in DNA: TGTGCCAGCAGCTTAGGTGAAGGGAGTGGGAATCAGCCCCAGCATTTT. The entire variable domain, with the rest obtained from reference TRBV7-9 and TRBJ1-5, is as follows: DTGVSQNPRHKITKRGQNVTFRCDPISEHNRLYWYRQTLGQGPEFLTYFQNEAQLEKSRLLSDRFSAERPKGSFSTLEIQRTEQGDSAMYLCASSLGEGSGNQPQHFGDGTRLSIL.

This chain uses TRBV10-3 with TRBJ1-1; D possibly corresponds to TRBD1 (5 bases). The CDR3 is made up of 14 amino acids. V gave up 0 bases and J gave up 4 bases, with 9 bases separating them. The germline V gene has CDR1 ENHRY and CDR2 SYGVKD. The CDR3 sequence: CAISESDGGTEAFF. DNA for the CDR3: TGTGCCATCAGTGAGTCTGACGGGGGCACTGAAGCTTTCTTT.

The gene calls are TRBV7-6 and TRBJ2-1; 7 bases agree with TRBD2. The germline CDR1 and CDR2 sequences are SGHVS and FNYEAQ. After removal of 0 bases from V and 6 bases from J, the junction contained 5 bases not matched to a gene. There are 15 residues in the CDR3. The CDR3 sequence: CASSLAGGPSNEQFF. The CDR3 DNA reads TGTGCCAGCAGCTTAGCGGGAGGGCCAAGCAATGAGCAGTTCTTC. The full variable domain, rest sourced from reference TRBV7-6 and TRBJ2-1, is GAGVSQSPRYKVTKRGQDVALRCDPISGHVSLYWYRQALGQGPEFLTYFNYEAQQDKSGLPNDRFSAERPEGSISTLTIQRTEQRDSAMYRCASSLAGGPSNEQFFGPGTRLTVL.

Points on this clone: One junction end does not reproduce the germline sequence, and a read error may be involved. The genes are TRBV2 and TRBJ2-7, with TRBD2 as a possible D gene (6 bases). Germline V CDR1 and CDR2: SNHLY, FYNNEI. This CDR3 has 11 residues. CDR3 protein: CASTIAGLVGF. As DNA, the CDR3 is TGTGCCAGCACAATCGCGGGACTCGTTGGCTTC.

The genes are TRBV19 and TRBJ2-1; the match to TRBD1 covers 7 bases. V lost 6 bases, J lost 4 bases, and 6 bases stayed unmatched. CDR3 length equals 14 residues. The germline CDR1 and CDR2 sequences are LNHDA and SQIVND (reference sequence). In DNA, the CDR3 is TGTGCCAGTAGGAAGGACAGGAGATACAATGAGCAGTTCTTC. Amino acid sequence: CASRKDRRYNEQFF.